This entry lists 11 T cell receptor beta chains sequenced from one sample in a study of cytomegalovirus exposure and HLA in healthy donors. PCR employed 60 Vbeta and 13 Jbeta primers. Libraries were prepared by immunoSEQ multiplex PCR; TCRdb keeps only in-frame clonotypes and omits some of them. The listing records about 91,000 clones. Sequencing was carried out using PBMCs. These receptors came from a woman under 40 in good health and CMV-seronegative.

The chain combines TRBV5-1 with TRBJ2-3; 11 bases line up with TRBD2. With 0 bases clipped from V and 2 bases from J, the junction kept 8 bases outside the gene matches. This CDR3 has 18 residues. Germline V gives CDR1 SGHRS, CDR2 YFSETQ. The CDR3 DNA is TGCGCCAGCAGCTTGGAGCCTAGCGGGAGGCCGATCACAGATACGCAGTATTTT. Protein product: CASSLEPSGRPITDTQYF.

For the CDR3, the DNA is TGCGCCAGCAGCTTGGGACTCAGCTCCTACGAGCAGTACTTC. Its translation: CASSLGLSSYEQYF. The chain links TRBV5-1 to TRBJ2-7, with D unclear. Germline-derived CDR1 and CDR2 are SGHRS and YFSETQ. Trimming took off 0 bases at V and 0 bases at J, with 7 bases between the two ends. This CDR3 spans 14 amino acids.

The V call is TRBV29-1, the J call TRBJ2-5; tentatively, D is TRBD1 (6 bases). The CDR3 totals 13 residues. The germline V gene encodes CDR1 SQVTM and CDR2 ANQGSEA. Trimming cost V 8 bases and J 4 bases, with 17 bases left between them. The CDR3 here is CSLGLTGAETQYF. The CDR3 DNA is TGCAGCCTAGGCTTGACAGGAGCAGAGACCCAGTACTTC.

V and J are TRBV27 and TRBJ1-4, with a weak D call TRBD1 (6 bases). This CDR3 has 15 residues. Germline assignment: CDR1 MNHEY and CDR2 SMNVEV (reference sequence). Between the trimmed V and J ends, which lost 5 bases and 5 bases, there was a span of 15 bases. The chain's CDR3 is CASSGYRDINEKLFF. Here the CDR3 DNA reads TGTGCCAGCAGTGGTTACAGGGATATCAATGAAAAACTGTTTTTT.

The chain employs TRBV30 and TRBJ1-4; D gene unclear. This CDR3 comprises 13 residues. Germline-derived CDR1 and CDR2 are GTSNPN and SVGIG (reference sequence). Deletions cut 2 bases from V and 5 bases from J, with 9 bases between. This CDR3 reads CAWSLNSNEKLFF. CDR3 nucleotides: TGTGCCTGGAGTCTAAATTCGAATGAAAAACTGTTTTTT.

This chain joins TRBV5-1 and TRBJ1-2, with 7 positions matching TRBD1. Trimming took 4 bases from V and 4 from J; bases not matched to a gene: 10. Germline CDR1 reads SGHRS; CDR2 reads YFSETQ. The CDR3 consists of 15 residues. As DNA, the CDR3 is TGCGCCAGCAGCCCCGGAGGGGCAGGGGGCTATGGCTACACCTTC. It codes for CASSPGGAGGYGYTF.

The CDR3 region is CASSALLAGANNEQFF. CDR3 bases: TGTGCCAGCAGCGCCCTTCTAGCGGGAGCAAACAATGAGCAGTTCTTC. The gene calls are TRBV9 and TRBJ2-1; 10 nucleotides agree with TRBD2. This CDR3 contains 16 residues. V lost 3 bases, J lost 5 bases, and 8 bases stayed unmatched. Germline CDR1 is SGDLS and CDR2 is YYNGEE. Complete variable domain (other parts from reference TRBV9 and TRBJ2-1): DSGVTQTPKHLITATGQRVTLRCSPRSGDLSVYWYQQSLDQGLQFLIQYYNGEERAKGNILERFSAQQFPDLHSELNLSSLELGDSALYFCASSALLAGANNEQFFGPGTRLTVL.

CDR3 sequence (DNA): TGTGCCAGTAGTCCTCCGGGACAGGGTAGCAATCAGCCCCAGCATTTT. Translated, it gives CASSPPGQGSNQPQHF. The V and J genes are TRBV19 and TRBJ1-5, with 9 bases that match TRBD1. The ends lost 5 bases at V and 0 bases at J; junction bases unmatched: 5. The CDR3 covers 16 residues. Germline values: CDR1 LNHDA, CDR2 SQIVND (reference sequence).

This sequence joins TRBV7-3 and TRBJ2-1; 8 nucleotides match TRBD2. After removal of 5 bases from V and 2 bases from J, the junction contained 5 bases not matched to a gene. This CDR3 spans 15 amino acids. Germline loops: CDR1 SGHTA, CDR2 FQGTGA. CDR3 region: CASSPTGGPYNEQFF. CDR3 bases: TGTGCCAGCAGCCCGACGGGGGGGCCCTACAATGAGCAGTTCTTC.

This chain connects TRBV5-1 to TRBJ2-7; D uncertain. This CDR3 contains 16 residues. V shed 5 bases and J shed 0 bases, with 18 bases lying between them. Germline V CDR1 and CDR2: SGHRS, YFSETQ. The DNA of the CDR3 is TGCGCCAGCAGGTCTGCCCTTGCGAGCAACTCCTACGAGCAGTACTTC. As protein: CASRSALASNSYEQYF.

The chain is built from TRBV27 and TRBJ2-3; 10 positions agree with TRBD2. CDR1 is MNHEY, CDR2 SMNVEV, per germline (reference sequence). The CDR3 runs to 17 residues. V lost 5 bases, J lost 4 bases, and 12 bases stayed unmatched. As DNA, the CDR3 is TGTGCCAGCAGTGTTAAGGGACTAGCGTTAAGATCAGATACGCAGTATTTT. Protein product: CASSVKGLALRSDTQYF.